This T cell receptor beta chain was captured by sequencing in a study of control samples from healthy donors and cancer patients. Only in-frame clones appear in the TCRdb table, and some are missing; sequencing was by immunoSEQ multiplex PCR. The sample carries approximately 150,000 clones, about 90% recorded once. This clone came up a few times. V dropped 1 base and J dropped 12 bases, with 6 bases sitting between them. CDR1 is LGHDT, CDR2 YNNKEL, per germline (reference sequence). The CDR3 length is 11 residues. The receptor comes from a woman in her 30s in good health. The chain links TRBV3-1 (or the pseudogene TRBV3-2) to TRBJ1-4; D remains ambiguous. The sequenced material came from blood. The CDR3 sequence is CASSQVGQLFF. The DNA of the CDR3 is TGTGCCAGCAGCCAAGTAGGGCAACTGTTTTTT.